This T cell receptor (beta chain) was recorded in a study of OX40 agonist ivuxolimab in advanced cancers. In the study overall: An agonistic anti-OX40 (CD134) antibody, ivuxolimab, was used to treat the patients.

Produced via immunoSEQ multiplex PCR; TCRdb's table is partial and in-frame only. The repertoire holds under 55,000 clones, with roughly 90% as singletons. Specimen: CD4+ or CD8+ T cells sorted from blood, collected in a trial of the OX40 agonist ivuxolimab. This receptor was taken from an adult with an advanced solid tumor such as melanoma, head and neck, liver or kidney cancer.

This CDR3 is CASSFGGKGEKLFF. CDR3 DNA sequence: TGTGCCAGCAGTTTCGGAGGGAAGGGTGAAAAACTGTTTTTT. V gene TRBV27 combines with J gene TRBJ1-4; no reliable D call. The CDR3 extends over 14 amino acids. The germline V gene has CDR1 MNHEY and CDR2 SMNVEV (reference sequence). The V and J ends lost 3 bases and 7 bases respectively, with 12 bases between them.